This TCR beta chain was sequenced in a study of blood T cells in healthy people across ages. Study results and caveats: Without sorted subsets, naive and antigen-experienced compartments could not be conclusively compared.

It was with a sample-barcoded 5' primer and a J-beta primer mix that a second PCR of roughly 7 to 11 cycles was run. One entry per CDR3 protein results from TCRdb running MiXCR on the 5' RACE reads. Counted here are hundreds of thousands of distinct CDR3 sequences, over 45% occurring once; the ten biggest clones make up 25% to 35%. A word on this clonotype: What it binds is unknown.

Extractions gave at least 6 micrograms of total RNA per sample. Sample: blood. This clonotype was obtained from an older woman in good health.

CDR3 coding DNA: TGTGCCAGCAGTTCTGACAGGGGGAGTAAAGAGACCCAGTACTTC. Amino acids: CASSSDRGSKETQYF. The gene calls are TRBV2 and TRBJ2-5; 9 nucleotides line up with TRBD1. The CDR3 contains 15 residues. V was clipped by 5 bases and J by 3 bases; unmatched bases: 7. The V gene's germline CDR1 is SNHLY and CDR2 FYNNEI. Full variable domain (missing parts from reference TRBV2 and TRBJ2-5): EPEVTQTPSHQVTQMGQEVILRCVPISNHLYFYWYRQILGQKVEFLVSFYNNEISEKSEIFDDQFSVERPDGSNFTLKIRSTKLEDSAMYFCASSSDRGSKETQYFGPGTRLLVL.